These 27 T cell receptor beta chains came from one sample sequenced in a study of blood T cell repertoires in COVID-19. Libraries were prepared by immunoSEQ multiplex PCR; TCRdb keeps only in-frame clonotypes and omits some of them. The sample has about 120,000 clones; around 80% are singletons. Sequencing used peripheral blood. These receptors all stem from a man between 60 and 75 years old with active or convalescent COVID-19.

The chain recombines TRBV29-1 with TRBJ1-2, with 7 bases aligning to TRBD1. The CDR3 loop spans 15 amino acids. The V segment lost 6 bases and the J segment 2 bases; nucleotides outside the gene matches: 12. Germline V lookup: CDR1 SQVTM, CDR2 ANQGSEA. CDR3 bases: TGCAGCGTAGAGGAGCCTACAGGGGTAAACTATGGCTACACCTTC. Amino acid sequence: CSVEEPTGVNYGYTF.

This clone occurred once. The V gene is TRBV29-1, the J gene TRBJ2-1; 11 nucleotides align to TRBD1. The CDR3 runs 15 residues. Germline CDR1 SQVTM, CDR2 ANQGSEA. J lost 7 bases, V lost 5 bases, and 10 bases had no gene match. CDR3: CSVRGPGTGGNEQFF. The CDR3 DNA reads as TGCAGCGTTCGAGGTCCCGGGACAGGGGGGAATGAGCAGTTCTTC.

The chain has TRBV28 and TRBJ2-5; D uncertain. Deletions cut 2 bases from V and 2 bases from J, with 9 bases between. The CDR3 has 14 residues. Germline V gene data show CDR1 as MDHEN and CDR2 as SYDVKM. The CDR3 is CASSLAGIQETQYF. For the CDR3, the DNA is TGTGCCAGCAGTTTAGCAGGTATTCAAGAGACCCAGTACTTC. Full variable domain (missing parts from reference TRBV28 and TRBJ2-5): DVKVTQSSRYLVKRTGEKVFLECVQDMDHENMFWYRQDPGLGLRLIYFSYDVKMKEKGDIPEGYSVSREKKERFSLILESASTNQTSMYLCASSLAGIQETQYFGPGTRLLVL.

The CDR3 spells CASSPSSAWDEQFF. Here the CDR3 DNA reads TGTGCCAGCAGCCCGTCTAGCGCATGGGATGAGCAGTTCTTC. The gene calls are TRBV27 and TRBJ2-1, with D perhaps matching TRBD2 (6 bases). V lost 6 bases and J lost 8, with 17 bases in between. This CDR3 is built from 14 residues. Germline assignment: CDR1 MNHEY and CDR2 SMNVEV (reference sequence).

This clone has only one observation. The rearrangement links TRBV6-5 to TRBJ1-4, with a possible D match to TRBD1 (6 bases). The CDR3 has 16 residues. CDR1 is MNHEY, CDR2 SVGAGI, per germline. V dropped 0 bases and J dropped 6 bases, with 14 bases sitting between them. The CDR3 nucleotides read TGTGCCAGCAGTTACTCGAGGCAGGGGCAAGATGAAAAACTGTTTTTT. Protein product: CASSYSRQGQDEKLFF.

CDR3 sequence: CASSGFSGRASEQYF. The CDR3 DNA reads as TGTGCCAGTAGTGGGTTTAGCGGGAGGGCCAGCGAGCAGTACTTC. The rearrangement links TRBV28 to TRBJ2-7; 11 nucleotides match TRBD2. Germline loops: CDR1 MDHEN, CDR2 SYDVKM. With 9 bases clipped from V and 6 bases from J, the junction kept 13 bases outside the gene matches. This CDR3 has 15 residues.

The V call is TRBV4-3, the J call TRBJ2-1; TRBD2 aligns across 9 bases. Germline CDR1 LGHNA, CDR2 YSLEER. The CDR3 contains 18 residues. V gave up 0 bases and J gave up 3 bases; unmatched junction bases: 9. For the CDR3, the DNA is TGCGCCAGCAGCCAAGATCAGGCGGGAGGGATAGTCTACAATGAGCAGTTCTTC. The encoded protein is CASSQDQAGGIVYNEQFF.

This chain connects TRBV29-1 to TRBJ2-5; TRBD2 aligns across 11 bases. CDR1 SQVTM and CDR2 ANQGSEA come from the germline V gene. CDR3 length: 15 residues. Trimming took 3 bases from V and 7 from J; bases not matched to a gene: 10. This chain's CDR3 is CSVDISLAGAGTQYF. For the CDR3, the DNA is TGCAGCGTTGATATATCACTAGCGGGAGCGGGGACCCAGTACTTC.

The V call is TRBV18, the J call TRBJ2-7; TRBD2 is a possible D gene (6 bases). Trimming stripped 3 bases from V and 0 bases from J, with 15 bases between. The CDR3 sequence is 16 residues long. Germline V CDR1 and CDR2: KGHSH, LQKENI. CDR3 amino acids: CASSPLNSGTSYEQYF. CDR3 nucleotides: TGTGCCAGCTCACCGTTGAATAGCGGAACCTCCTACGAGCAGTACTTC.

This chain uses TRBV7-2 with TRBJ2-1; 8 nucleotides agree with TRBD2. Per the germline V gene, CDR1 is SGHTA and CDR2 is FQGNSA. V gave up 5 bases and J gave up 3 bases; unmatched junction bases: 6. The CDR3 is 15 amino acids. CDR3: CASSLRGAGYNEQFF. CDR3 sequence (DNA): TGTGCCAGCAGCCTGCGGGGGGCTGGCTACAATGAGCAGTTCTTC. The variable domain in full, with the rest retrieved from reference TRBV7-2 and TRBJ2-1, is GAGVSQSPSNKVTEKGKDVELRCDPISGHTALYWYRQSLGQGLEFLIYFQGNSAPDKSGLPSDRFSAERTGGSVSTLTIQRTQQEDSAVYLCASSLRGAGYNEQFFGPGTRLTVL.

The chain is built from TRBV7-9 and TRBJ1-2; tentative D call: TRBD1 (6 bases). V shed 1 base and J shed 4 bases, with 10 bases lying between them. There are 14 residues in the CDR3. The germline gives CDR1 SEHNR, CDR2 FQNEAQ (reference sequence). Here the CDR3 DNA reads TGTGCCAGCAGCTTAGTCGGACAGATCTATGGCTACACCTTC. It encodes CASSLVGQIYGYTF.

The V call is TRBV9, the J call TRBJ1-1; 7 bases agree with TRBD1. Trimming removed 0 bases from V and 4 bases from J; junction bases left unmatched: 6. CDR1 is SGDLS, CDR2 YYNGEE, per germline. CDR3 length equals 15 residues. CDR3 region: CASSVAPTGPTEAFF. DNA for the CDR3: TGTGCCAGCAGCGTAGCCCCGACAGGGCCCACTGAAGCTTTCTTT. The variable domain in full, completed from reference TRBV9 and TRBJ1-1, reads DSGVTQTPKHLITATGQRVTLRCSPRSGDLSVYWYQQSLDQGLQFLIQYYNGEERAKGNILERFSAQQFPDLHSELNLSSLELGDSALYFCASSVAPTGPTEAFFGQGTRLTVV.

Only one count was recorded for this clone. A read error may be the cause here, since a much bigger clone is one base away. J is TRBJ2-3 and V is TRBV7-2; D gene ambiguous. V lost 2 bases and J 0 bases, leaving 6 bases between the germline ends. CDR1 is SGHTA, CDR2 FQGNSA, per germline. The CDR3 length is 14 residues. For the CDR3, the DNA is TGTGCCAGCAGCTTACAACAGAGCACAGATACGCAGTATTTT. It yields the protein CASSLQQSTDTQYF. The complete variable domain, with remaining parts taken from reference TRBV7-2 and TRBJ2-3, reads GAGVSQSPSNKVTEKGKDVELRCDPISGHTALYWYRQSLGQGLEFLIYFQGNSAPDKSGLPSDRFSAERTGGSVSTLTIQRTQQEDSAVYLCASSLQQSTDTQYFGPGTRLTVL.

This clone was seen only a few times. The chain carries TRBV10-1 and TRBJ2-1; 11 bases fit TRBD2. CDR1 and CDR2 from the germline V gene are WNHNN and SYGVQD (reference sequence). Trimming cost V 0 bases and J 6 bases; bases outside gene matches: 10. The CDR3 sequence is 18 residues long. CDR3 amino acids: CASSESPETSGTINEQFF. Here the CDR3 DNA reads TGCGCCAGCAGTGAGTCCCCGGAGACTAGCGGGACGATCAATGAGCAGTTCTTC.

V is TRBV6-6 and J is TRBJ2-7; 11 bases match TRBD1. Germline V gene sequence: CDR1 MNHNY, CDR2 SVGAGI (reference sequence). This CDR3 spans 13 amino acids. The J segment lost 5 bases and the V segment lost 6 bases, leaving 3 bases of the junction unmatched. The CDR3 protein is CASRLGQGDEQYF. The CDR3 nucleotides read TGTGCCAGCAGGCTGGGACAGGGGGACGAGCAGTACTTC.

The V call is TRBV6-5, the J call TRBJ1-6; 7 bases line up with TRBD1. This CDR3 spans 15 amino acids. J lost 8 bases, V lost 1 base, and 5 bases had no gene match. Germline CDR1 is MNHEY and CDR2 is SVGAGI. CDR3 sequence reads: CASSYLQGGYSPLHF. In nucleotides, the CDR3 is TGTGCCAGCAGTTACTTGCAGGGGGGTTATTCACCCCTCCACTTT.

The CDR3 nucleotides read TGTGCCACCAGCAGGGGACAGGGGGCGAATTTATTCTATGGCTACACCTTC. Amino acid sequence: CATSRGQGANLFYGYTF. The chain is built from TRBV15 and TRBJ1-2, with 12 bases that match TRBD1. The CDR3 covers 17 residues. V lost 3 bases to trimming and J lost 4 bases; unmatched junction nucleotides: 9. Germline V lookup: CDR1 LNHNV, CDR2 YYDKDF (reference sequence).

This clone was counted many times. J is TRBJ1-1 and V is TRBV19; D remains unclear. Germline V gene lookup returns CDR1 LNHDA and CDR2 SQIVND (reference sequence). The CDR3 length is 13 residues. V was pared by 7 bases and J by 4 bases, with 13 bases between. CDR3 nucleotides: TGTGCCAGTACCCGGGAAGGGTTCACTGAAGCTTTCTTT. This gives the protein CASTREGFTEAFF.

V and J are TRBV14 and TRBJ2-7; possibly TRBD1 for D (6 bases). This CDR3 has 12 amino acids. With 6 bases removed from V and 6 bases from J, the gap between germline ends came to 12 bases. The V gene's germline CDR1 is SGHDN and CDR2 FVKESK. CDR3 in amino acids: CASSPGQGEQYF. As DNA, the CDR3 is TGTGCCAGCAGTCCGGGACAAGGCGAGCAGTACTTC.

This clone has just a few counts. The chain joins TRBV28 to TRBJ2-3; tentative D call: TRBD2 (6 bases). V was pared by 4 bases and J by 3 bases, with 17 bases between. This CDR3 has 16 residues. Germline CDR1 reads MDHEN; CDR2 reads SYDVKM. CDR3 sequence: CASSWGLGGETDTQYF. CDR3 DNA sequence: TGTGCCAGCAGTTGGGGACTCGGTGGGGAGACAGATACGCAGTATTTT.

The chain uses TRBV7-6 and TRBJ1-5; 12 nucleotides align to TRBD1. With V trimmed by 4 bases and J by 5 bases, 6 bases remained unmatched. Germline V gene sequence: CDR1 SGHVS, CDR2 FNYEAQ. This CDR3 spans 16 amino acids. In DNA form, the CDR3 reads TGTGCCAGCAGCTCGGGACAGGGGGCTACCTATCAGCCCCAGCATTTT. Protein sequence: CASSSGQGATYQPQHF.

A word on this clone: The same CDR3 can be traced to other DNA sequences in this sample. The CDR3 sequence is CAWSTGTGDETQYF. Written as DNA, the CDR3 is TGTGCCTGGAGTACCGGGACAGGGGACGAGACCCAGTACTTC. V gene TRBV30 combines with J gene TRBJ2-5, with 10 positions matching TRBD1. Germline CDR1 and CDR2: GTSNPN and SVGIG (reference sequence). Unmatched junction bases numbered 5, after V lost 2 bases and J lost 5 bases. The length of the CDR3 is 14 residues.

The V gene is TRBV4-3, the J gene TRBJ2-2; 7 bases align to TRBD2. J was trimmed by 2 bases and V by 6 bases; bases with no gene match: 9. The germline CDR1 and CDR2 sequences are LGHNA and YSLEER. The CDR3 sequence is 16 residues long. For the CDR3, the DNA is TGCGCCAGCAGACGTGGAGCGGGATCTAACACCGGGGAGCTGTTTTTT. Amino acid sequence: CASRRGAGSNTGELFF.

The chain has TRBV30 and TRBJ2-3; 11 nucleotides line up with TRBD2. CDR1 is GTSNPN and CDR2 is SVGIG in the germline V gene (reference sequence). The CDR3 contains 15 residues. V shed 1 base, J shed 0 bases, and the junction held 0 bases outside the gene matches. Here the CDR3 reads CAWSGLAGSTDTQYF. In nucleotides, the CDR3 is TGTGCCTGGAGTGGACTAGCGGGGAGCACAGATACGCAGTATTTT.

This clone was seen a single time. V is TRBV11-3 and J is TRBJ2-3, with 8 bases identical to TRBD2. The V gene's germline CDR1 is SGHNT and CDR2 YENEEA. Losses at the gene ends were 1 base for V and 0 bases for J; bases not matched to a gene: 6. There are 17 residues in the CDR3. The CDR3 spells CASSLVAGGPSTDTQYF. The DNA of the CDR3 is TGTGCCAGCAGCTTAGTGGCGGGAGGCCCTAGCACAGATACGCAGTATTTT.

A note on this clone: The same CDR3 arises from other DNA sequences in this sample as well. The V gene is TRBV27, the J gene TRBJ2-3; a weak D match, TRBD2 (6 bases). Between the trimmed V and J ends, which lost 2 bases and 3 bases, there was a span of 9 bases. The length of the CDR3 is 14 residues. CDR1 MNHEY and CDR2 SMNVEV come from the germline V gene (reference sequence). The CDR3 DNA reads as TGTGCCAGCAGTTTAAGGCGGGGAACAGATACGCAGTATTTT. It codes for CASSLRRGTDTQYF.

The CDR3 nucleotides are TGTGCCAGCGTCGCGGGGGCGCGCACTGAAGCTTTCTTT. This codes for CASVAGARTEAFF. The chain carries TRBV2 and TRBJ1-1; a possible D gene is TRBD1 (6 bases). Germline assignment: CDR1 SNHLY and CDR2 FYNNEI. V lost 8 bases to trimming and J lost 4 bases, with 14 bases between them. There are 13 residues in the CDR3.